A selection of T cell receptor beta chains follows, all from one sample in a study of shared clonotypes between healthy human individuals. Using immunoSEQ multiplex PCR, the repertoire was profiled, and TCRdb retains in-frame clones only, with some absent. The repertoire has a few million clones, 90% to 96% of them found once; the top ten carry around 0.13%. The sequenced material came from naive CD4+ T cells sorted from blood. The source is a man between 18 and 29 years old in good health. CDR3s include the opening cysteine and the closing phenylalanine or tryptophan. D genes are given only for firm matches. A clone size is listed for some rows: how often the clone was seen (once, few, many), or a class if it is expanded.

j_gene	v_gene	d_gene	abundance	CDR3aa	CDR3nt
TRBJ1-3	TRBV6-1	-	-	CASSGSSGNTIYF	TGTGCCAGCAGTGGAAGCTCTGGAAACACCATATATTTT
TRBJ2-5	TRBV5-6	-	-	CASSPRGGGETQYF	TGTGCCAGCAGCCCCCGGGGAGGCGGAGAGACCCAGTACTTC
TRBJ2-5	TRBV7-7	-	-	CASSRGLIETQYF	TGTGCTAGCAGTCGAGGGTTGATTGAGACCCAGTACTTC
TRBJ2-5	TRBV7-7	-	-	CASSLGEKETQYF	TGTGCTAGCAGCTTGGGGGAAAAAGAGACCCAGTACTTC
TRBJ2-5	TRBV27	-	-	CASRRSSQGRETQYF	TGTGCCAGTCGACGATCCTCCCAGGGGCGAGAGACCCAGTACTTC
TRBJ2-2	TRBV18	-	-	CASSPPGGTGELFF	TGTGCCAGCTCACCACCAGGGGGCACCGGGGAGCTGTTTTTT
TRBJ1-6	TRBV11-2	-	-	CASSFAPSGSPLHF	TGTGCCAGCAGCTTCGCGCCTTCGGGTTCACCCCTCCACTTT
TRBJ1-6	TRBV4-1	-	-	CASSQGQGLSNSPLHF	TGCGCCAGCAGCCAAGGTCAGGGTCTATCGAATTCACCCCTCCACTTT
TRBJ1-5	TRBV30	TRBD1	-	CAWGDRNSNQPQHF	TGTGCCTGGGGGGACAGGAATAGCAATCAGCCCCAGCATTTT
TRBJ2-7	TRBV6-6	-	-	CASSYSAGTYEQYF	TGTGCCAGCAGTTATTCGGCGGGTACCTACGAGCAGTACTTC
TRBJ1-5	TRBV7-8	-	once	CASSLATNPQPQHF	TGTGCCAGCAGCTTAGCGACGAACCCTCAGCCCCAGCATTTT
TRBJ1-5	TRBV4-2	TRBD1	-	CASSPGPGGSNQPQHF	TGTGCCAGCAGCCCGGGACCAGGGGGAAGCAATCAGCCCCAGCATTTT
TRBJ2-2	TRBV29-1	TRBD2	-	CSVKLAGGNTGELFF	TGCAGCGTGAAACTAGCGGGAGGGAACACCGGGGAGCTGTTTTTT
TRBJ1-5	TRBV5-4	-	-	CASSYRATDLNSNQPQHF	TGTGCCAGCAGCTACCGGGCTACAGATCTGAATAGCAATCAGCCCCAGCATTTT
TRBJ1-5	TRBV7-9	-	-	CASSLGRVGQPHNQPQHF	TGTGCCAGCAGCTTAGGACGCGTCGGACAGCCCCATAATCAGCCCCAGCATTTT
TRBJ1-5	TRBV6-6	-	-	CASTVNTGVNQPQHF	TGTGCCAGCACCGTTAACACGGGCGTCAATCAGCCCCAGCATTTT
TRBJ2-5	TRBV10-3	-	-	CAIRQMYQETQYF	TGTGCCATCAGACAGATGTACCAAGAGACCCAGTACTTC
TRBJ2-7	TRBV4-1	TRBD2	-	CASSRTGTSGTYEQYF	TGCGCCAGCAGCCGTACAGGGACTAGCGGTACCTACGAGCAGTACTTC
TRBJ1-2	TRBV19	TRBD1	-	CASSSRKQGNGYTF	TGTGCCAGTAGTTCTAGAAAACAGGGGAATGGCTACACCTTC
TRBJ2-5	TRBV6-1	-	-	CASSVSGQETQYF	TGTGCCAGCAGTGTTAGCGGACAAGAGACCCAGTACTTC
TRBJ2-7	TRBV29-1	-	-	CSVLGDPPYEQYF	TGCAGCGTTCTGGGGGACCCACCCTACGAGCAGTACTTC